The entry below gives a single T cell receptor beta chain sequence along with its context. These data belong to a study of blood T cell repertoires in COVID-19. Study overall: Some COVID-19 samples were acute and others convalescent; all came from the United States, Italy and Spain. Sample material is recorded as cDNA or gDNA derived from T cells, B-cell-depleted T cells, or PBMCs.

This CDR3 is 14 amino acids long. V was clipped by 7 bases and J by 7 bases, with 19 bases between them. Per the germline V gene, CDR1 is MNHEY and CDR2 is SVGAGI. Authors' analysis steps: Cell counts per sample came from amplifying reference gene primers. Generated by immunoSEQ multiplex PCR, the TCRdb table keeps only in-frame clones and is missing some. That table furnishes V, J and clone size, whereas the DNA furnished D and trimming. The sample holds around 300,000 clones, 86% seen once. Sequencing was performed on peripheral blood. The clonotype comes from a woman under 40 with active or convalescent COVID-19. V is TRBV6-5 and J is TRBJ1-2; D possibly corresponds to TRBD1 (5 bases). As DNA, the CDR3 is TGTGCCAGCACCGCCGGGGGGGTTGGGTCTGGCTACACCTTC. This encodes CASTAGGVGSGYTF.